The entry that follows covers one T cell receptor beta chain sequence. An amount of RNA that ranged from about 0.45 to 1 ug was reverse transcribed with random hexamers. TCRdb called the immunoSEQ multiplex PCR reads again in MiXCR, with one record for every CDR3 protein. This table holds some 100,000 distinct CDR3 sequences, 85% to 95% found once. This CDR3 is 13 amino acids long. Germline V CDR1 and CDR2: SQVTM, ANQGSEA. V was shortened by 8 bases and J by 0 bases, with 11 bases between the two germline ends. This sample was taken from a study of CD8 T cells in Susac syndrome. From blood CD8+ and CD4+ T cells, TCR beta sequences were generated. Healthy donors acted as controls, with matching for age and sex.

The source is a human donor in good health. The sequenced material came from CD8+ T cells from PBMCs. This chain connects TRBV29-1 to TRBJ1-5, with D possibly matching TRBD1 (6 bases). The CDR3 sequence: CSFADSSNQPQHF. CDR3 in DNA: TGCAGCTTTGCGGACAGTAGCAATCAGCCCCAGCATTTT.